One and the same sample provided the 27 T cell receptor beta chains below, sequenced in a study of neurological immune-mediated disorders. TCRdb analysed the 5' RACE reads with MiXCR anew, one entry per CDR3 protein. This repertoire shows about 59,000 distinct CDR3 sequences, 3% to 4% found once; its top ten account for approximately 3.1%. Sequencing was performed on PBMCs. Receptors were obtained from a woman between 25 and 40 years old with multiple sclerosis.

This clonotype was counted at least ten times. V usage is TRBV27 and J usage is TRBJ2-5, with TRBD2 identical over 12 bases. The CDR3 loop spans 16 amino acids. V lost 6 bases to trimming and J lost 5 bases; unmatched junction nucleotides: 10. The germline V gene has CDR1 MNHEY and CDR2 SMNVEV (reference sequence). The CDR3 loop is CASSLTSGRLGETQYF. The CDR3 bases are TGTGCCAGCAGCTTGACTAGCGGGAGACTCGGGGAGACCCAGTACTTC.

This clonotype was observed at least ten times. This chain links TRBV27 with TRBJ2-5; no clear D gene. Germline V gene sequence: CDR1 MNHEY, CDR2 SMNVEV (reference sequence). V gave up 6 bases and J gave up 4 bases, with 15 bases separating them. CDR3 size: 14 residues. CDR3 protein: CASRLGPPGETQYF. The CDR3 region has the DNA TGTGCCAGCAGATTAGGGCCCCCGGGAGAGACCCAGTACTTC.

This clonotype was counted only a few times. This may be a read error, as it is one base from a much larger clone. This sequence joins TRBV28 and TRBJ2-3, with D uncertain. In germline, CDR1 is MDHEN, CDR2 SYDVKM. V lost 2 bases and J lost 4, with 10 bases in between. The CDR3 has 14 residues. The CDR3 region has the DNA TGTGCCAGCAGTTTACCGATTCCTCCAGATACGCAGTATTTT. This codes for CASSLPIPPDTQYF. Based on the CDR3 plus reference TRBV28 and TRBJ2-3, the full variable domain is DVKVTQSSRYLVKRTGEKVFLECVQDMDHENMFWYRQDPGLGLRLIYFSYDVKMKEKGDIPEGYSVSREKKERFSLILESASTNQTSMYLCASSLPIPPDTQYFGPGTRLTVL.

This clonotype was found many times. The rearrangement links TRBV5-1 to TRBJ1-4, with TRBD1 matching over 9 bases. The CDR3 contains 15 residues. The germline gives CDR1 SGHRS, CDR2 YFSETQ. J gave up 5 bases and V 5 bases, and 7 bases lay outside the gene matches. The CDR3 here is CASRPPGTGNEKLFF. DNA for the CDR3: TGCGCCAGCAGGCCGCCGGGGACAGGGAATGAAAAACTGTTTTTT.

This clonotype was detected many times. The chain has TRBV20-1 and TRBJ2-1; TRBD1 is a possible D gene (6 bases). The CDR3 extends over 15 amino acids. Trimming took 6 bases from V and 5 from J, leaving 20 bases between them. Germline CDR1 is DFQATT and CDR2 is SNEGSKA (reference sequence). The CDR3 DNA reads TGCAGTGCGCCGAACACGGCAGGGGCTGACAATGAGCAGTTCTTC. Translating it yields CSAPNTAGADNEQFF.

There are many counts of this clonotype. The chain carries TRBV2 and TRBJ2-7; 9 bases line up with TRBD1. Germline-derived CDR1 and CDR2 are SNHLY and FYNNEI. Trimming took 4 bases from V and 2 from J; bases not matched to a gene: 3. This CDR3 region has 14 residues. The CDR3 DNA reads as TGTGCCAGCAGTGGACAGGGGGTCACCTACGAGCAGTACTTC. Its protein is CASSGQGVTYEQYF.

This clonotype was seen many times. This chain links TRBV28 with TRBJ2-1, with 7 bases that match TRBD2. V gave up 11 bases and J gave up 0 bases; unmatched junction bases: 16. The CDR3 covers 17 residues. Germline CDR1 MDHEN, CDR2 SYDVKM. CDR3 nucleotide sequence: TGTGCCGTCCCTCCGGCCGTGGGGGGGAGCTCCTACAATGAGCAGTTCTTC. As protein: CAVPPAVGGSSYNEQFF. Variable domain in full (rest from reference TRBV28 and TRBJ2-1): DVKVTQSSRYLVKRTGEKVFLECVQDMDHENMFWYRQDPGLGLRLIYFSYDVKMKEKGDIPEGYSVSREKKERFSLILESASTNQTSMYLCAVPPAVGGSSYNEQFFGPGTRLTVL.

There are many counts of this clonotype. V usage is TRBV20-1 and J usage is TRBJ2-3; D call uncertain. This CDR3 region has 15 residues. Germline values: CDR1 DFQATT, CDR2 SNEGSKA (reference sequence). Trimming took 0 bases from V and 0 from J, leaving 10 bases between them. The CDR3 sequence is CSARDSRASTDTQYF. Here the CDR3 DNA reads TGCAGTGCTAGAGATTCCCGGGCCAGCACAGATACGCAGTATTTT.

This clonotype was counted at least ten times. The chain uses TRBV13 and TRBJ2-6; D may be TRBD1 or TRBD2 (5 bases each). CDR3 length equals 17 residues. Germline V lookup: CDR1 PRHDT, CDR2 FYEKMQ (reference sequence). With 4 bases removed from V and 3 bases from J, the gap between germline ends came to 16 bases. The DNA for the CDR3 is TGTGCCAGCAGCTCCACGGGGCGTCTTGGTGGGGCCAACGTCCTGACTTTC. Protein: CASSSTGRLGGANVLTF.

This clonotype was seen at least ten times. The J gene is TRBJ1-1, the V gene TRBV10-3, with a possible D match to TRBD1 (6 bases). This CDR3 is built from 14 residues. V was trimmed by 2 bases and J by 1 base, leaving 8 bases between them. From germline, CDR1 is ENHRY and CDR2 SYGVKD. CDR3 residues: CAISEDRSNTEAFF. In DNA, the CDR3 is TGTGCCATCAGTGAGGACAGGTCGAACACTGAAGCTTTCTTT.

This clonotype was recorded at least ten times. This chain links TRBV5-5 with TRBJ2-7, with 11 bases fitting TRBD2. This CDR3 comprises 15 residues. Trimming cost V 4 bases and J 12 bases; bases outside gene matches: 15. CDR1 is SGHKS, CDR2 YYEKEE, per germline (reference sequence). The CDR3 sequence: CASSAYTGTSGKMYF. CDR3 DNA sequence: TGTGCCAGCAGCGCCTACACCGGGACTAGCGGTAAGATGTACTTC.

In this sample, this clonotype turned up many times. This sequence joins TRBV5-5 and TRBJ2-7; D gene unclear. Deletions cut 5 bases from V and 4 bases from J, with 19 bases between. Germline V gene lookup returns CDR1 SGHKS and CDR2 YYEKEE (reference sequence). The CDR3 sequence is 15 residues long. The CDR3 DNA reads TGTGCCAGCAGTTTTAGGCAGGATCGTGGGTACGAGCAGTACTTC. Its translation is CASSFRQDRGYEQYF.

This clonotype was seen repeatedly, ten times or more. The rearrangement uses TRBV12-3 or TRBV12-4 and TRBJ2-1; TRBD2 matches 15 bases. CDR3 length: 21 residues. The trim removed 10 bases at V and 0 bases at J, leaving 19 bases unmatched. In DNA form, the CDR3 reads TGTGCCAAAACTGGGCTTGGGGCCGCGGGACTAGCGGGGGGCTCCTACAATGAGCAGTTCTTC. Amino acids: CAKTGLGAAGLAGGSYNEQFF.

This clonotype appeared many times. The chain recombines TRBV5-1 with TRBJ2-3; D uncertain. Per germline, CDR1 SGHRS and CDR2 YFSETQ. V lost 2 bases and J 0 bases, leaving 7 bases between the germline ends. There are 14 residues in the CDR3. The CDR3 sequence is CASSFSDSTDTQYF. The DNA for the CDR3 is TGCGCCAGCAGCTTCAGTGATAGCACAGATACGCAGTATTTT.

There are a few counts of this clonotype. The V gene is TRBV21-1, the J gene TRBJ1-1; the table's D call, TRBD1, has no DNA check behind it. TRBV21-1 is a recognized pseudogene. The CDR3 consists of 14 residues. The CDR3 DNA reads TGTGCCACCTTACTACGGGACAATAACACTGAAGCTTTCTTT. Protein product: CATLLRDNNTEAFF.

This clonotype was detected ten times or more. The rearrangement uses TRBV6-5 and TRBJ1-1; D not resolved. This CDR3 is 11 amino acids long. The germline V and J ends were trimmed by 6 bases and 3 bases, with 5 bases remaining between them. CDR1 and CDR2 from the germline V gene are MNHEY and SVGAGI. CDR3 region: CASRYYTEAFF. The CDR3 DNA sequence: TGTGCCAGCAGGTATTACACTGAAGCTTTCTTT.

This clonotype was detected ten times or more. The CDR3 sequence: CASSPPTRGKLFF. In nucleotides, the CDR3 is TGTGCCAGCTCACCACCCACCCGGGGAAAACTGTTTTTT. The chain recombines TRBV18 with TRBJ1-4; no firm D call. The V gene lost 0 bases and the J gene lost 10 bases, with 9 bases spanning the gap. CDR1 KGHSH and CDR2 LQKENI come from the germline V gene. This CDR3 comprises 13 residues.

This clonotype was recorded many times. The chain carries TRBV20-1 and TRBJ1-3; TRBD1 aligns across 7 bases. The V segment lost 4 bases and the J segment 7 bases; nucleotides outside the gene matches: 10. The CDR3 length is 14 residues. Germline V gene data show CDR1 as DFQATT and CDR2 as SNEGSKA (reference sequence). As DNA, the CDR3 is TGCAGTGCTAAAGCCGGGACAGTTAGTAACACCATATATTTT. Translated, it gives CSAKAGTVSNTIYF.

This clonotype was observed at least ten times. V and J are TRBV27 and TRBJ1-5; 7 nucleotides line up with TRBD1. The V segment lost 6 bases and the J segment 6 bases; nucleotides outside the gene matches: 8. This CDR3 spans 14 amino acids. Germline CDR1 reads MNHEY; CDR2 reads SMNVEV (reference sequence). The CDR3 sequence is CASRPPGGFQPQHF. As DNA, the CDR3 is TGTGCCAGCAGACCTCCAGGGGGATTTCAGCCCCAGCATTTT.

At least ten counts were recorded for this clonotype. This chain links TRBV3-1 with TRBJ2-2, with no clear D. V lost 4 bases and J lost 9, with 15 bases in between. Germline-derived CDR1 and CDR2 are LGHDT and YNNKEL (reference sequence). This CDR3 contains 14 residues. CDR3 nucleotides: TGTGCCAGCAGCCTCCGTGGCCCTTACCGGGAGCTGTTTTTT. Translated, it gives CASSLRGPYRELFF.

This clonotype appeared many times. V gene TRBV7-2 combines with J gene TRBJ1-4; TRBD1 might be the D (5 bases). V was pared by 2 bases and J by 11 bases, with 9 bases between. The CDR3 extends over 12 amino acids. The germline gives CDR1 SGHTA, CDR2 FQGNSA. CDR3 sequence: CASSLSAGKLFF. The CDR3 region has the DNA TGTGCCAGCAGCTTATCGGCAGGGAAACTGTTTTTT. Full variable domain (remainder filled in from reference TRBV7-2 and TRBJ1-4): GAGVSQSPSNKVTEKGKDVELRCDPISGHTALYWYRQSLGQGLEFLIYFQGNSAPDKSGLPSDRFSAERTGGSVSTLTIQRTQQEDSAVYLCASSLSAGKLFFGSGTQLSVL.

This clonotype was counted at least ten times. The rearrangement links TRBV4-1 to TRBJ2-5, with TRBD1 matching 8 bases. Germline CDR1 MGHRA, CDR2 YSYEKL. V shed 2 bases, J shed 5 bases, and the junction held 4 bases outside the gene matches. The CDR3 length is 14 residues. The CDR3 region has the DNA TGCGCCAGCAGCCAAACGGACAGGGAGGAGACCCAGTACTTC. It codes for CASSQTDREETQYF.

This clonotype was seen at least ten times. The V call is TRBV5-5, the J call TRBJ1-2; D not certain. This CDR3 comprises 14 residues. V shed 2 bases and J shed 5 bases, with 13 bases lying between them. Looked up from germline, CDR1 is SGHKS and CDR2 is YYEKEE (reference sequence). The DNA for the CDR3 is TGTGCCAGCAGCTTAATGGCCAGCGTTTATGGCTACACCTTC. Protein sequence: CASSLMASVYGYTF.

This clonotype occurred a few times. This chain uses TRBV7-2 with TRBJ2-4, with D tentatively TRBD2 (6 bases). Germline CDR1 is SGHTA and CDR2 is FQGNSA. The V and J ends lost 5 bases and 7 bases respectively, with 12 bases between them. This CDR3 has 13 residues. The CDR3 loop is CASSPGGENIQYF. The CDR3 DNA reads TGTGCCAGCAGCCCTGGAGGGGAGAACATTCAGTACTTC. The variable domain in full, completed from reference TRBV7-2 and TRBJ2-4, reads GAGVSQSPSNKVTEKGKDVELRCDPISGHTALYWYRQSLGQGLEFLIYFQGNSAPDKSGLPSDRFSAERTGGSVSTLTIQRTQQEDSAVYLCASSPGGENIQYFGAGTRLSVL.

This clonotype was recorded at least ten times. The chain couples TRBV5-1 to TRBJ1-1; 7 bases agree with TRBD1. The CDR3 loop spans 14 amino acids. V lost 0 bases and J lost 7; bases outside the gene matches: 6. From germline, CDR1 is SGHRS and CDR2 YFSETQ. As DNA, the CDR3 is TGCGCCAGCAGCTTGGGGGCAGGGGGTCGTGAAGCTTTCTTT. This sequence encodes CASSLGAGGREAFF. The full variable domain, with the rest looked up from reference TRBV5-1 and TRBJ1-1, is KAGVTQTPRYLIKTRGQQVTLSCSPISGHRSVSWYQQTPGQGLQFLFEYFSETQRNKGNFPGRFSGRQFSNSRSEMNVSTLELGDSALYLCASSLGAGGREAFFGQGTRLTVV.

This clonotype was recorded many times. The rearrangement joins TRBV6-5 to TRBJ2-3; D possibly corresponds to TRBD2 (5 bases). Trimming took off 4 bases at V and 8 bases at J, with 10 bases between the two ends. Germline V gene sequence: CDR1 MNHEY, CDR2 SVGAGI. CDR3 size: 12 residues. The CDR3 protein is CASSSLVGTQYF. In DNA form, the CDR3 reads TGTGCCAGCAGTTCACTAGTGGGTACGCAGTATTTT.

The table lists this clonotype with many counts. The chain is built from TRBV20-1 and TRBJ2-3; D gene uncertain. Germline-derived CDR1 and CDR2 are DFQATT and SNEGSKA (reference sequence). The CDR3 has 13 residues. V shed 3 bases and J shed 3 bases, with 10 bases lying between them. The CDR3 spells CSARRGSTDTQYF. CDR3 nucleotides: TGCAGTGCTAGGAGAGGAAGTACAGATACGCAGTATTTT.